This T cell receptor beta chain came from a study of T-cell memory formation after mild COVID-19. Study at large: The TCR clusters were mostly specific to one donor.

In this sample, this clonotype turned up many times. Its antigen is undetermined. One entry per CDR3 protein results from TCRdb running MiXCR on the 5' RACE reads. The repertoire consists of some 48,000 distinct CDR3 sequences, with 9.5% to 15% occurring once and the leading ten covering approximately 25%. The V gene lost 3 bases and the J gene lost 2 bases, with 22 bases spanning the gap. The CDR3 is 18 residues long. CDR1 is SGDLS, CDR2 YYNGEE, per germline. Study conclusions and caveats: Memory sampled before infection contained some responding clones, suggesting cross-reactive memory joined.

This clonotype was sampled from a young man who had mild COVID-19 (a few samples of this study predate the infection). Cell type and time point are not known. Material: PBMCs or a T cell subset sorted from them (not recorded which). The chain recombines TRBV9 with TRBJ2-3; D possibly corresponds to TRBD1 (5 bases). The CDR3 region is CASSAEKPGARITDTQYF. As DNA, the CDR3 is TGTGCCAGCAGCGCCGAGAAGCCTGGGGCCCGAATCACAGATACGCAGTATTTT.